Listed below are T cell receptor beta chains from one sample, sequenced in a study of neurological immune-mediated disorders. TCRdb processed the 5' RACE reads anew with MiXCR; each CDR3 protein has one entry. The sample includes under 80,000 distinct CDR3 sequences, 11% to 15% of them seen just once. The sequenced material came from PBMCs. The receptors shown here come from a woman between 45 and 65 years old in good health. Both conserved end residues are part of each CDR3. The D gene is left open where the match is weak. Rows may omit the clone size; those that give it use once, few, many or a size class.

CASSYYPQSSGANVLTF TGTGCCAGCAGTTATTACCCACAGAGCTCTGGGGCCAACGTCCTGACTTTC . TRBJ2-6 TRBV6-6 .
CASSPGGALFYSPLHF TGTGCCAGCAGCCCGGGGGGGGCTCTGTTTTATTCACCCCTCCACTTT . TRBJ1-6 TRBV6-5 many
CASSLYRNRETQYF TGTGCCAGCAGTTTATACCGAAACCGAGAGACCCAGTACTTC . TRBJ2-5 TRBV28 many
CSAISPPKQPQHF TGCAGTGCCATTTCCCCCCCCAAGCAGCCCCAGCATTTT . TRBJ1-5 TRBV20-1 .
CATSIDVAQPQHF TGTGCCACCAGCATCGACGTGGCTCAGCCCCAGCATTTT . TRBJ1-5 TRBV15 many
CASSPARLNEQFF TGTGCCAGCAGCCCGGCACGCCTGAATGAGCAGTTCTTC . TRBJ2-1 TRBV7-8 many
CSVVKREVQETQYF TGCAGCGTTGTGAAGCGGGAGGTCCAAGAGACCCAGTACTTC TRBD2 TRBJ2-5 TRBV29-1 many
CAISETGTGRGNEQFF TGTGCCATCAGTGAGACGGGGACAGGGCGAGGGAATGAGCAGTTCTTC TRBD1 TRBJ2-1 TRBV10-3 medium-sized
CASSLAGGQGSYNEQFF TGCGCCAGCAGCTTGGCCGGGGGACAGGGGTCTTACAATGAGCAGTTCTTC TRBD1 TRBJ2-1 TRBV5-1 many
CATRPRGRNTEAFF TGTGCCACCCGGCCCCGGGGTAGGAACACTGAAGCTTTCTTT . TRBJ1-1 TRBV6-1 .
CASSLGAGGPYEQYF TGCGCCAGCAGCTTGGGGGCGGGAGGGCCATACGAGCAGTACTTC TRBD2 TRBJ2-7 TRBV5-1 many
CASSGKGGGGTDEQFF TGTGCCAGCAGCGGGAAAGGGGGGGGCGGAACGGATGAGCAGTTCTTC . TRBJ2-1 TRBV5-4 many
CASRPTGSVDQPQHF TGCGCCAGCAGACCCACAGGATCAGTAGATCAGCCCCAGCATTTT . TRBJ1-5 TRBV5-1 many
CASSLDPGDNSPLHF TGCGCCAGCAGCTTGGACCCGGGAGATAATTCACCCCTCCACTTT . TRBJ1-6 TRBV5-1 many
CASSRPGQGYEQYF TGTGCCAGCAGCCGACCGGGACAGGGATACGAGCAGTACTTC TRBD1 TRBJ2-7 TRBV12-3/TRBV12-4 many
CASSLPGYSSYAQYF TGTGCCAGCAGTTTACCGGGCTATAGCTCCTACGCGCAGTACTTC . TRBJ2-7 TRBV28 .
CSAITGTSSTDTQYF TGCAGTGCCATAACCGGGACTAGCAGCACAGATACGCAGTATTTT TRBD2 TRBJ2-3 TRBV20-1 many
CASSLRPNTEAFF TGTGCCAGCAGCTTGCGCCCAAACACTGAAGCTTTCTTT . TRBJ1-1 TRBV5-5 many
CASLRRPSSYEQYF TGTGCCAGCCTCCGACGTCCTAGCTCCTACGAGCAGTACTTC . TRBJ2-7 TRBV2 few
CASSLYRAAAFF TGTGCCAGCAGTTTATACAGGGCGGCGGCTTTCTTT . TRBJ1-1 TRBV28 many
CASSSTVTYNEQFF TGCGCCAGCAGCTCAACAGTGACCTACAATGAGCAGTTCTTC . TRBJ2-1 TRBV5-1 many
CSASSGNTEAFF TGCAGTGCTAGTTCCGGGAACACTGAAGCTTTCTTT . TRBJ1-1 TRBV20-1 many
CASSPQGNTEAFF TGTGCCAGCAGCCCTCAGGGGAACACTGAAGCTTTCTTT . TRBJ1-1 TRBV11-2 .
CASSRPGNQPQHF TGTGCCAGCAGTCGACCGGGCAATCAGCCCCAGCATTTT . TRBJ1-5 TRBV7-2 many
CASSLNRNTEAFF TGTGCCAGCAGCTTAAACCGGAACACTGAAGCTTTCTTT . TRBJ1-1 TRBV7-2 many
CASFLPGNTEAFF TGCGCCAGCTTCCTTCCGGGAAACACTGAAGCTTTCTTT . TRBJ1-1 TRBV5-1 .
CASSPGQGAYGYTF TGTGCCAGCAGCCCAGGACAGGGAGCCTATGGCTACACCTTC TRBD1 TRBJ1-2 TRBV7-2 many
CATSDPLDRGGKNIQYF TGTGCCACCAGTGATCCCCTCGACAGGGGAGGCAAAAACATTCAGTACTTC TRBD1 TRBJ2-4 TRBV24-1 many
CASWDRSSYEKYF TGTGCCAGCTGGGACAGGTCCTCCTACGAGAAGTACTTC TRBD1 TRBJ2-7 TRBV6-5 .
CSARDSRAGENQPQHF TGCAGTGCTAGAGATTCTAGGGCAGGGGAAAATCAGCCCCAGCATTTT . TRBJ1-5 TRBV20-1 many
CASSLTEGETQYF TGCGCCAGCAGCTTGACAGAGGGAGAGACCCAGTACTTC . TRBJ2-5 TRBV5-1 .
CASIFQGANTEAFF TGTGCCAGCATCTTCCAGGGGGCGAACACTGAAGCTTTCTTT TRBD1 TRBJ1-1 TRBV7-2 .
CASSFFMANTGELFF TGCGCCAGCAGCTTCTTTATGGCGAACACCGGGGAGCTGTTTTTT . TRBJ2-2 TRBV5-1 many
CASSESGRAISNEQFF TGCGCCAGCAGCGAAAGCGGGAGGGCCATCTCGAATGAGCAGTTCTTC TRBD2 TRBJ2-1 TRBV5-1 many
CASSETAYSGNTIYF TGCGCCAGCAGCGAGACCGCATACTCTGGAAACACCATATATTTT . TRBJ1-3 TRBV5-1 many
CASSLGVSLAYNEQFF TGCGCCAGCAGCTTGGGGGTTTCCCTAGCCTACAATGAGCAGTTCTTC . TRBJ2-1 TRBV5-1 many
CASLNRGFGNYGYTF TGTGCCAGCTTGAACAGGGGATTTGGTAACTATGGCTACACCTTC TRBD1 TRBJ1-2 TRBV6-1 many
CSARAPRGTGELFF TGCAGTGCTAGAGCCCCTAGGGGCACCGGGGAGCTGTTTTTT . TRBJ2-2 TRBV20-1 many
CSAPKKRSEAFF TGCAGTGCTCCAAAGAAAAGGAGTGAAGCTTTCTTT . TRBJ1-1 TRBV20-1 many
CASSPRNSYEQYF TGTGCCAGTAGTCCCCGGAATTCCTACGAGCAGTACTTC . TRBJ2-7 TRBV19 many
CATSGPGLAGPPGELFF TGTGCCACCAGCGGACCTGGACTAGCGGGCCCTCCAGGGGAGCTGTTTTTT TRBD2 TRBJ2-2 TRBV24-1 many
CASSRMTSGRGREQYFGPGYTF . . TRBJ1-2 TRBV7-2 .
CASSPVPRDTQYF TGTGCCAGCTCACCAGTTCCGAGGGATACGCAGTATTTT . TRBJ2-3 TRBV18 many
CASSLDLAETQYF TGCGCCAGCAGCTTGGACTTAGCGGAGACCCAGTACTTC . TRBJ2-5 TRBV5-1 many
CSAKTGGSGTDTQYF TGCAGTGCCAAGACTGGCGGGAGTGGGACAGATACGCAGTATTTT TRBD2 TRBJ2-3 TRBV20-1 .
CATSDPSQGSSEQYF TGTGCCACCAGTGACCCGTCACAGGGATCGAGCGAGCAGTACTTC . TRBJ2-7 TRBV24-1 many
CASSLRPGLAGSSTGELFF TGTGCCAGCAGTTTACGGCCGGGACTAGCGGGGAGTAGCACCGGGGAGCTGTTTTTT TRBD2 TRBJ2-2 TRBV12-3/TRBV12-4 .
CASSLARRVGEKLFF TGTGCCAGCAGCTTGGCCCGCAGGGTCGGGGAAAAACTGTTTTTT . TRBJ1-4 TRBV5-6 many
CASSFRVDSGSGDEQFF TGCGCCAGCAGCTTTCGGGTCGATAGCGGGAGTGGCGATGAGCAGTTCTTC TRBD2 TRBJ2-1 TRBV5-1 many
CASIGTSGPTGELFF TGTGCCAGCATAGGGACTAGCGGTCCCACCGGGGAGCTGTTTTTT TRBD2 TRBJ2-2 TRBV7-9 many